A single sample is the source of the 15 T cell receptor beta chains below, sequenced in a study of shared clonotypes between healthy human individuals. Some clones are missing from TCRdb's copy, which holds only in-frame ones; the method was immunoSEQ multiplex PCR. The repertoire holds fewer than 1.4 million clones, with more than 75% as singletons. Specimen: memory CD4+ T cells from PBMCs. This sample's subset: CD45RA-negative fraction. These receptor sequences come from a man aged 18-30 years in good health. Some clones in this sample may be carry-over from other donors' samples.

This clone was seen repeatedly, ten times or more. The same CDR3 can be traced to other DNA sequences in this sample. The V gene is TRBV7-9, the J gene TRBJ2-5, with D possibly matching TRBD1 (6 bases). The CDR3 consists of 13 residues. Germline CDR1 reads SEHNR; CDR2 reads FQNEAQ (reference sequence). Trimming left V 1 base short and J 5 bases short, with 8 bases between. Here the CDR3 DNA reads TGTGCCAGCAGCTTAGGTACAGGGGAGACCCAGTACTTC. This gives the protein CASSLGTGETQYF.

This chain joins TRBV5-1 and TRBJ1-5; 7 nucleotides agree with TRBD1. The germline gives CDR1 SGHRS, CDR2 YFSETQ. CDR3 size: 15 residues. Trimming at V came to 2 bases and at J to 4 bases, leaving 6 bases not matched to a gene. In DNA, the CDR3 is TGCGCCAGCAGCTTAGGGACAGCAGAAAATCAGCCCCAGCATTTT. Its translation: CASSLGTAENQPQHF.

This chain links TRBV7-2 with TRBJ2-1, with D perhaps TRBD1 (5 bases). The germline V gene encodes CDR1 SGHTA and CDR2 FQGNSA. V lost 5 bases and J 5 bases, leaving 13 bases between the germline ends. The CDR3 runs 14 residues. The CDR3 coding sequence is TGTGCCAGCAGCGTGACAGCCTTCCACAATGAGCAGTTCTTC. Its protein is CASSVTAFHNEQFF.

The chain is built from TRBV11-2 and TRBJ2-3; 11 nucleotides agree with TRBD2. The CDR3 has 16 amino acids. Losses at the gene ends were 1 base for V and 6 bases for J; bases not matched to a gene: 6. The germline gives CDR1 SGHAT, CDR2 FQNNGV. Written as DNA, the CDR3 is TGTGCCAGCAGCTTAGGGTTAGCGGGAGGGCCGGATACGCAGTATTTT. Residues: CASSLGLAGGPDTQYF.

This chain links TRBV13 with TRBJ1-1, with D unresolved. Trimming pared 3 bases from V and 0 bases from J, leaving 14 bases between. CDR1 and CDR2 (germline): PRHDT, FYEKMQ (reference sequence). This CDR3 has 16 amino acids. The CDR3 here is CASSFFGLHMNTEAFF. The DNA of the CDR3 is TGTGCCAGCAGCTTCTTTGGACTCCACATGAACACTGAAGCTTTCTTT.

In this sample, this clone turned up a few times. CDR3 sequence: CASSFLGQMNNEQFF. CDR3 bases: TGTGCCAGCAGTTTCTTGGGACAGATGAACAATGAGCAGTTCTTC. V and J are TRBV27 and TRBJ2-1; 7 nucleotides match TRBD1. After removal of 3 bases from V and 5 bases from J, the junction contained 7 bases not matched to a gene. CDR1 and CDR2 from the germline V gene are MNHEY and SMNVEV (reference sequence). This CDR3 has 15 residues.

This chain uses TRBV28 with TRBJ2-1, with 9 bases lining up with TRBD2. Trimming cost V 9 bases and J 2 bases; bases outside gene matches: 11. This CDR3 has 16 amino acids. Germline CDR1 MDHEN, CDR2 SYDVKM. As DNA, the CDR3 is TGTGCCAGTGGGTCTGGCAGCGGGGGGCCCTACAATGAGCAGTTCTTC. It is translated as CASGSGSGGPYNEQFF.

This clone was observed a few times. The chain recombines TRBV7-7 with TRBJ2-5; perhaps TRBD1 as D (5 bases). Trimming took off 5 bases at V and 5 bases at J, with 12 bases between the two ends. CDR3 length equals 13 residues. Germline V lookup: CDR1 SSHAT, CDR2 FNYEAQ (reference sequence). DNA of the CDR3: TGTGCCAGCAGCGCGCGACAGCGCGAGACCCAGTACTTC. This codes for CASSARQRETQYF. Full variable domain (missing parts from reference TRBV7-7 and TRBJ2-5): GAGVSQSPRYKVTKRGQDVTLRCDPISSHATLYWYQQALGQGPEFLTYFNYEAQPDKSGLPSDRFSAERPEGSISTLTIQRTEQRDSAMYRCASSARQRETQYFGPGTRLLVL.

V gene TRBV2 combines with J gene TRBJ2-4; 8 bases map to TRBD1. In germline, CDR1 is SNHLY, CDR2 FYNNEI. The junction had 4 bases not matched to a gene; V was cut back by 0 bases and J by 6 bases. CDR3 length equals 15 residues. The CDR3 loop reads CASSEAAGGANIQYF. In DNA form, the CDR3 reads TGTGCCAGCAGTGAAGCGGCAGGGGGCGCAAACATTCAGTACTTC.

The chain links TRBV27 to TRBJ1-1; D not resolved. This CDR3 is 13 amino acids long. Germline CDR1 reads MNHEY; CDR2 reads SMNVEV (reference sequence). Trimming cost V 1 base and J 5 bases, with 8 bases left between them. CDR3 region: CASSLWAMTEAFF. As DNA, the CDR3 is TGTGCCAGCAGTTTATGGGCTATGACTGAAGCTTTCTTT.

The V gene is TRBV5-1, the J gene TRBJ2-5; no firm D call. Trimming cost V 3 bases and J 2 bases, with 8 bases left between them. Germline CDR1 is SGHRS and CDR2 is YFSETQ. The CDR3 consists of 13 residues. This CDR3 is CASSSIGQETQYF. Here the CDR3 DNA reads TGCGCCAGCAGCTCGATCGGTCAAGAGACCCAGTACTTC.

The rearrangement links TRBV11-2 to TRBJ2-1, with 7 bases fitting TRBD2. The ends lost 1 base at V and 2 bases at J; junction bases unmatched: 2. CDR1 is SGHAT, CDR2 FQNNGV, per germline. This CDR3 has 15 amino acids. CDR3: CASSLVREAYNEQFF. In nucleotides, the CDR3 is TGTGCCAGCAGCTTAGTCCGGGAGGCCTACAATGAGCAGTTCTTC.

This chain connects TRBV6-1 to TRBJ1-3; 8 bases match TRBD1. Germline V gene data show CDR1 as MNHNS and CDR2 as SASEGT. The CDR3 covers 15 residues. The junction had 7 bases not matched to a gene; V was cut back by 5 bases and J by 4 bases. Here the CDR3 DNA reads TGTGCCAGCAGTCGCGGACAGGGAGGAGGAAACACCATATATTTT. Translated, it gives CASSRGQGGGNTIYF.

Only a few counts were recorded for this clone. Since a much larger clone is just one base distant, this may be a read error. CDR3 loop: CASTLTPRVTGAFF. CDR3 in DNA: TGTGCCAGCACCTTGACTCCCAGGGTAACTGGAGCTTTCTTT. This chain uses TRBV28 with TRBJ1-1; a weak D match, TRBD1 (5 bases). The CDR3 totals 14 residues. The germline gives CDR1 MDHEN, CDR2 SYDVKM. The full variable domain, with the rest looked up from reference TRBV28 and TRBJ1-1, is DVKVTQSSRYLVKRTGEKVFLECVQDMDHENMFWYRQDPGLGLRLIYFSYDVKMKEKGDIPEGYSVSREKKERFSLILESASTNQTSMYLCASTLTPRVTGAFFGQGTRLTVV.

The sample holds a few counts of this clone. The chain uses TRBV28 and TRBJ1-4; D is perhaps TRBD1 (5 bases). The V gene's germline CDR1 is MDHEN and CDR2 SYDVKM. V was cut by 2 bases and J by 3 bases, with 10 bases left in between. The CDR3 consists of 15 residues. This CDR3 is CASSLEGRSNEKLFF. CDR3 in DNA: TGTGCCAGCAGTTTAGAGGGACGGTCTAATGAAAAACTGTTTTTT.